The clone carrying this T cell receptor (beta chain) has at least ten counts. This CDR3 region has 12 residues. The ends were cut back, 6 bases at V and 0 bases at J, with 3 bases in the middle. These data belong to a study of read filtering for tumor transcriptome and immune sequencing. At the level of the study: Mean patient age was approximately 66 years, range roughly 45 to 85; 17 male, around 15 female. Revised staging placed 8 patients in R-ISS I, 15 to 20 in II, roughly 7 in III. TCR-mapped reads were about 4 to 10.27 million with IR-seq versus about 85 to 1,300 with RNA-seq.

From around 440 ng of RNA, a library with molecular barcoded alpha/delta and beta/gamma adaptors was made. TCRdb reanalysed the reads using MiXCR and keeps one entry per CDR3 protein. Of tens of thousands of distinct CDR3 sequences in the sample, roughly 20% were seen once. At the time of active disease, bone marrow was collected from every patient. This receptor was obtained from a donor aged 40 or over with multiple myeloma. The sequenced sample was a population of CD138-negative cells sorted from bone marrow. The chain recombines TRBV12-3 or TRBV12-4 with TRBJ2-1; D call uncertain. Here the CDR3 reads CASSRSYNEQFF. The DNA for the CDR3 is TGTGCCAGCAGCCGCTCCTACAATGAGCAGTTCTTC.